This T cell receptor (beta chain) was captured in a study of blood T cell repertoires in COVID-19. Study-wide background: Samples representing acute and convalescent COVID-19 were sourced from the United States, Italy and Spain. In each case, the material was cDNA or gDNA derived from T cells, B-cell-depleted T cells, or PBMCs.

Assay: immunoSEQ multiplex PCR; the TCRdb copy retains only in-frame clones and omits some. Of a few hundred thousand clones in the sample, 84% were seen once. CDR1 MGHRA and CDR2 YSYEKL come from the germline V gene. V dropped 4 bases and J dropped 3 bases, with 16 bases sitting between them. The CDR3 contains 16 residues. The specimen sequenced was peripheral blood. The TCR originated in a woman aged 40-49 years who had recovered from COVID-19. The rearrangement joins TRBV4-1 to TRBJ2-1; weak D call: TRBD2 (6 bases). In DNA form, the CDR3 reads TGCGCCAGCAGCCGAGAGGGCGCGGGGCTCTACAATGAGCAGTTCTTC. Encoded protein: CASSREGAGLYNEQFF.